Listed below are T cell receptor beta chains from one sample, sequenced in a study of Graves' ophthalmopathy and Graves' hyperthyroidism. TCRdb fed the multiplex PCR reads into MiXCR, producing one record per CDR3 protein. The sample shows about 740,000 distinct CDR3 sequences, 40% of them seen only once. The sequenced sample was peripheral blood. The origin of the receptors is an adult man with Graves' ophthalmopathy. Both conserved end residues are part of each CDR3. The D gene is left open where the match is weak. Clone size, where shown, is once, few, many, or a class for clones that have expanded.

cdr3_aa: CSAPRQGYGNQPQHF
cdr3_nt: TGCAGTGCTCCCCGACAGGGGTACGGCAATCAGCCCCAGCATTTT
d_call: TRBD1
v_call: TRBV20-1
j_call: TRBJ1-5
clone_size: -

cdr3_aa: CASSFRQTADTQYF
cdr3_nt: TGTGCCAGCAGTTTTAGGCAGACAGCGGATACGCAGTATTTT
d_call: -
v_call: TRBV12-3/TRBV12-4
j_call: TRBJ2-3
clone_size: -

cdr3_aa: CASSERDGNEKLFF
cdr3_nt: TGTGCCAGCAGTGAACGGGATGGTAATGAAAAACTGTTTTTT
d_call: -
v_call: TRBV2
j_call: TRBJ1-4
clone_size: -

cdr3_aa: CASEGPLQLGEKLFF
cdr3_nt: TGTGCCAGTGAGGGGCCATTGCAACTTGGTGAAAAACTGTTTTTT
d_call: -
v_call: TRBV25-1
j_call: TRBJ1-4
clone_size: -

cdr3_aa: CASRVPTKNSGNTIYF
cdr3_nt: TGTGCCAGTAGAGTTCCGACCAAGAACTCTGGAAACACCATATATTTT
d_call: -
v_call: TRBV19
j_call: TRBJ1-3
clone_size: -

cdr3_aa: CASRTSGGAGETQYF
cdr3_nt: TGTGCCAGCAGGACGAGCGGGGGGGCTGGGGAGACCCAGTACTTC
d_call: TRBD2
v_call: TRBV12-3/TRBV12-4
j_call: TRBJ2-5
clone_size: few

cdr3_aa: CASSNRGLSGTEAFF
cdr3_nt: TGTGCCAGCAGCAATAGAGGACTTTCGGGCACTGAAGCTTTCTTT
d_call: -
v_call: TRBV12-3/TRBV12-4
j_call: TRBJ1-1
clone_size: -

cdr3_aa: CASTVPPGTGPYEQYF
cdr3_nt: TGTGCCAGCACCGTACCCCCCGGGACAGGTCCCTACGAGCAGTACTTC
d_call: TRBD1
v_call: TRBV7-2
j_call: TRBJ2-7
clone_size: -

cdr3_aa: CASGRWGQSEETQYF
cdr3_nt: TGTGCCAGCGGGAGATGGGGACAGTCGGAAGAGACCCAGTACTTC
d_call: TRBD1
v_call: TRBV7-2
j_call: TRBJ2-5
clone_size: many

cdr3_aa: CATSSQSPGSANYGYTF
cdr3_nt: TGTGCCACCAGCAGTCAATCGCCGGGCTCAGCTAACTATGGCTACACCTTC
d_call: -
v_call: TRBV15
j_call: TRBJ1-2
clone_size: many

cdr3_aa: CATSRDEMVYTEAFF
cdr3_nt: TGTGCCACCAGCAGAGATGAAATGGTCTACACTGAAGCTTTCTTT
d_call: -
v_call: TRBV15
j_call: TRBJ1-1
clone_size: many

cdr3_aa: CASSRGQSGNQPQHF
cdr3_nt: TGTGCCAGTAGTAGGGGACAGTCCGGCAATCAGCCCCAGCATTTT
d_call: TRBD1
v_call: TRBV19
j_call: TRBJ1-5
clone_size: many

cdr3_aa: CASSPGDLNTEAFF
cdr3_nt: TGTGCCAGCAGCCCTGGGGATTTGAACACTGAAGCTTTCTTT
d_call: -
v_call: TRBV7-9
j_call: TRBJ1-1
clone_size: -

cdr3_aa: CASSQMGVNSNQPQHF
cdr3_nt: TGTGCCAGCAGCCAAATGGGGGTGAATAGCAATCAGCCCCAGCATTTT
d_call: -
v_call: TRBV7-9
j_call: TRBJ1-5
clone_size: -

cdr3_aa: CSVVSFKEINYGYTF
cdr3_nt: TGCAGCGTTGTAAGTTTTAAGGAGATAAACTATGGCTACACCTTC
d_call: -
v_call: TRBV29-1
j_call: TRBJ1-2
clone_size: -

cdr3_aa: CATYGWHTEAFF
cdr3_nt: TGTGCCACATATGGGTGGCACACTGAAGCTTTCTTT
d_call: -
v_call: TRBV28
j_call: TRBJ1-1
clone_size: -

cdr3_aa: CASTIGGGYGYTF
cdr3_nt: TGTGCCAGCACAATCGGGGGTGGGTATGGCTACACCTTC
d_call: -
v_call: TRBV25-1
j_call: TRBJ1-2
clone_size: -

cdr3_aa: CASSWSGSGQETQYF
cdr3_nt: TGCGCCAGCAGCTGGAGCGGGAGCGGCCAAGAGACCCAGTACTTC
d_call: TRBD2
v_call: TRBV5-1
j_call: TRBJ2-5
clone_size: many

cdr3_aa: CATATHREGGYTF
cdr3_nt: TGTGCCACCGCTACCCACAGGGAAGGCGGCTACACCTTC
d_call: -
v_call: TRBV15
j_call: TRBJ1-2
clone_size: -

cdr3_aa: CATSILVGTGELFF
cdr3_nt: TGTGCCACCAGCATACTAGTAGGCACCGGGGAGCTGTTTTTT
d_call: -
v_call: TRBV15
j_call: TRBJ2-2
clone_size: many

cdr3_aa: CASSYYREGETQYF
cdr3_nt: TGCGCCAGCAGCTATTACAGGGAGGGAGAGACCCAGTACTTC
d_call: -
v_call: TRBV5-1
j_call: TRBJ2-5
clone_size: -

cdr3_aa: CALQGESDTEAFF
cdr3_nt: TGTGCCCTACAGGGGGAGAGCGACACTGAAGCTTTCTTT
d_call: TRBD1
v_call: TRBV10-3
j_call: TRBJ1-1
clone_size: many

cdr3_aa: CASSAKWTGDQPQHF
cdr3_nt: TGTGCCAGTAGTGCCAAATGGACAGGGGATCAGCCCCAGCATTTT
d_call: TRBD1
v_call: TRBV19
j_call: TRBJ1-5
clone_size: -

cdr3_aa: CSAMRGGEGTQYF
cdr3_nt: TGCAGTGCTATGCGGGGGGGCGAAGGGACCCAGTACTTC
d_call: TRBD2
v_call: TRBV20-1
j_call: TRBJ2-5
clone_size: many